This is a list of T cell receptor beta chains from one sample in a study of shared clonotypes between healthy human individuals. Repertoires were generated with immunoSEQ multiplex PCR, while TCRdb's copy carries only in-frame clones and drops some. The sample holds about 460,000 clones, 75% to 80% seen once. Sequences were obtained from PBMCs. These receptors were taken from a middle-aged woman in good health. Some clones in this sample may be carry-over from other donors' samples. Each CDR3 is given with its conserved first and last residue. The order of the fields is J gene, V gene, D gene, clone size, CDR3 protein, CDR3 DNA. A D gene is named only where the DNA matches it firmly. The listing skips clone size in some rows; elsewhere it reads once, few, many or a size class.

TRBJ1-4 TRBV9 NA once CASSVDPGEREKLFF TGTGCCAGCAGCGTAGACCCAGGGGAAAGGGAAAAACTGTTTTTT
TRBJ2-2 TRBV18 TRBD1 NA CASSPGQLTGELFF TGTGCCAGCTCACCGGGACAGTTAACCGGGGAGCTGTTTTTT
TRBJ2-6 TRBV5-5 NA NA CASSLYRSGSAGANVLTF TGTGCCAGCAGCTTGTACAGGTCGGGCAGTGCTGGGGCCAACGTCCTGACTTTC
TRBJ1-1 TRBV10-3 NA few CAIYAEAFF TGTGCCATTTACGCTGAAGCTTTCTTT
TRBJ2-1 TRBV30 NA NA CAWSESPLRPYNEQFF TGTGCCTGGAGTGAGTCGCCCCTTCGGCCCTACAATGAGCAGTTCTTC
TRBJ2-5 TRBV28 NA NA CASSLRRGLETQYF TGTGCCAGCAGTTTACGTCGGGGGCTGGAGACCCAGTACTTC
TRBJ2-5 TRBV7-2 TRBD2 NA CASSLWAGVETETQYF TGTGCCAGCAGCTTATGGGCGGGAGTTGAGACGGAGACCCAGTACTTC
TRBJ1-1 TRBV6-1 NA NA CASRDRRYTEAFF TGTGCCAGCAGGGACAGAAGGTACACTGAAGCTTTCTTT
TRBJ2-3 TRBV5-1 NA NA CASSLTDEADTQYF TGCGCCAGCAGCTTGACGGACGAGGCAGATACGCAGTATTTT
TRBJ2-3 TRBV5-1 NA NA CASSFSLGDTDTQYF TGCGCCAGCAGCTTTAGCTTGGGCGACACAGATACGCAGTATTTT
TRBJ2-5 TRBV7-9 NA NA CASSLGDSQETQYF TGTGCCAGCAGCTTAGGTGATAGCCAAGAGACCCAGTACTTC
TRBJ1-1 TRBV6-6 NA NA CASSYSITHLGEAFF TGTGCCAGCAGTTACTCGATTACTCACCTTGGAGAAGCTTTCTTT
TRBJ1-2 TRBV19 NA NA CASSTPGTGFNGYTF TGTGCCAGTAGTACGCCAGGAACAGGGTTCAATGGCTACACCTTC
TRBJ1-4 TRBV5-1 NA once CASSSGHRTTNEKLFF TGCGCCAGCAGCTCCGGGCACCGAACAACTAATGAAAAACTGTTTTTT
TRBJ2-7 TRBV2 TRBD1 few CASRPGQGFDWLTSYEQYF TGTGCCAGCAGACCGGGACAGGGGTTTGATTGGCTGACCTCCTACGAGCAGTACTTC
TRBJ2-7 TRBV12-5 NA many CASGPPPGRGYEQYF TGTGCTAGTGGTCCCCCCCCGGGACGGGGCTACGAGCAGTACTTC
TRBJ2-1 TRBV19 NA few CASSILWSGAYNEQFF TGTGCCAGTAGTATCCTTTGGTCAGGGGCCTACAATGAGCAGTTCTTC
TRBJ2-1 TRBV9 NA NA CASSADMGIYNEQFF TGTGCCAGCAGCGCCGACATGGGGATCTACAATGAGCAGTTCTTC
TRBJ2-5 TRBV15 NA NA CATSRGGDAQTQYF TGTGCCACCAGCAGAGGCGGGGACGCACAGACCCAGTACTTC
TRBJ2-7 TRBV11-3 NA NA CASSLPVSGPYEQYF TGTGCCAGCAGCCTACCGGTGAGTGGGCCTTACGAGCAGTACTTC
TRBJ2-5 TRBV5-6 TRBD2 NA CASSLAGGETQYF TGTGCCAGCAGCTTGGCCGGGGGGGAGACCCAGTACTTC
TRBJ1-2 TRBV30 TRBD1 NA CAWERQGANYGYTF TGTGCCTGGGAAAGACAGGGAGCGAACTATGGCTACACCTTC